Included here is one T cell receptor (beta chain) sequence, with context. The antigen is not known. The entry originates in a study of CD8 T cells in Susac syndrome. The RNA, about 0.45 to 1 ug, was put through reverse transcription using random hexamers. Each CDR3 protein is one row after TCRdb ran MiXCR on the immunoSEQ multiplex PCR reads. The repertoire has roughly 180,000 distinct CDR3 sequences, 85% to 95% of them found once; the top ten carry roughly 0.094%. In blood CD8+ and CD4+ T cells, TCR beta underwent sequencing. Stable or active relapsing-remitting multiple sclerosis, untreated and meeting revised McDonald criteria, defined the controls. It was negative isolation that provided the CD8+ and CD4+ T cells, whereas TEMRA cells were enriched by FACS. Whole-study findings and limits: An acknowledgment was made by the study that its TCR sequencing and HLA analysis involved relatively few individuals.

CDR3 length: 16 amino acids. CDR1 is LNHDA and CDR2 is SQIVND in the germline V gene (reference sequence). V lost 1 base and J lost 5; bases outside the gene matches: 4. This clonotype originated in a human donor with multiple sclerosis. The chain combines TRBV19 with TRBJ2-5; 13 bases line up with TRBD2. What was sequenced was CD4+ T cells from PBMCs. The CDR3 DNA reads as TGTGCCAGTAGTATAGCGACTAGCGGGAGGCCGGAGACCCAGTACTTC. Protein: CASSIATSGRPETQYF. The entire variable domain, with the rest obtained from reference TRBV19 and TRBJ2-5, is as follows: DGGITQSPKYLFRKEGQNVTLSCEQNLNHDAMYWYRQDPGQGLRLIYYSQIVNDFQKGDIAEGYSVSREKKESFPLTVTSAQKNPTAFYLCASSIATSGRPETQYFGPGTRLLVL.